This entry lists 21 T cell receptor beta chains sequenced from one sample in a study of CD8+ T cells in alopecia areata. Treatment in this sample: oral pan-JAK inhibitor, 5-10 mg twice daily. Once RNA had been extracted, it was reverse transcribed into cDNA to act as the sequencing template. Repertoires were generated with immunoSEQ multiplex PCR, while TCRdb's copy carries only in-frame clones and drops some. The sample yields roughly 120,000 clones, 58% seen once. Specimen: CD8+ T cells sorted from blood, collected at week 4, from a patient treated with tofacitinib. The receptors shown here come from a human donor with alopecia areata.

This sequence joins TRBV7-9 and TRBJ1-1, with 8 bases fitting TRBD1. The CDR3 is 15 residues long. CDR1 SEHNR and CDR2 FQNEAQ come from the germline V gene (reference sequence). V lost 5 bases to trimming and J lost 3 bases; unmatched junction nucleotides: 8. The CDR3 DNA reads as TGTGCCAGCAGCCCCCGCCCGACAGGGGACACTGAAGCTTTCTTT. This sequence encodes CASSPRPTGDTEAFF.

The rearrangement joins TRBV30 to TRBJ1-2; D not resolved. CDR1 and CDR2 (germline): GTSNPN, SVGIG (reference sequence). Trimming stripped 5 bases from V and 6 bases from J, with 19 bases between. The CDR3 length is 14 residues. This CDR3 reads CAWGHTGSPDGYTF. The DNA for the CDR3 is TGTGCCTGGGGGCACACTGGCAGCCCGGATGGCTACACCTTC.

This clone has just a few counts. V gene TRBV4-1 combines with J gene TRBJ1-1; D remains unclear. Trimming shortened V by 1 base and J by 7 bases, and 10 bases separated the two germline ends. The germline CDR1 and CDR2 sequences are MGHRA and YSYEKL. The CDR3 is 13 amino acids. CDR3 sequence: CASSQVGQNEAFF. DNA of the CDR3: TGCGCCAGCAGCCAAGTAGGGCAGAATGAAGCTTTCTTT.

The rearrangement links TRBV27 to TRBJ1-5; 7 nucleotides agree with TRBD1. V lost 6 bases, J lost 7 bases, and 6 bases stayed unmatched. From germline, CDR1 is MNHEY and CDR2 SMNVEV (reference sequence). The CDR3 has 13 amino acids. CDR3 coding DNA: TGTGCCAGCAGACCAGGGGGGAGCCAGCCCCAGCATTTT. Protein sequence: CASRPGGSQPQHF.

Here the CDR3 DNA reads TGTGCCAGCAGCTCCGTCCTAAGAGAGGGGGCCTATGGCTACACCTTC. It specifies CASSSVLREGAYGYTF. The V call is TRBV7-9, the J call TRBJ1-2; 7 bases are a match to TRBD1. The CDR3 is made up of 16 amino acids. CDR1 is SEHNR, CDR2 FQNEAQ, per germline (reference sequence). V dropped 4 bases and J dropped 4; count of bases not matched to a gene: 12.

The chain uses TRBV29-1 and TRBJ2-2; 10 nucleotides align to TRBD2. The germline V gene encodes CDR1 SQVTM and CDR2 ANQGSEA. The CDR3 extends over 15 amino acids. J lost 7 bases, V lost 2 bases, and 7 bases had no gene match. CDR3 nucleotides: TGCAGCGTTGAAACTAGCGGGGTAGGAATCGGGGAGCTGTTTTTT. Its protein is CSVETSGVGIGELFF.

The V and J genes are TRBV6-1 and TRBJ2-1; D remains unclear. CDR3 length: 12 residues. Deletions cut 4 bases from V and 6 bases from J, with 7 bases between. Germline V gives CDR1 MNHNS, CDR2 SASEGT. CDR3 in amino acids: CASSGHTNEQFF. CDR3 DNA sequence: TGTGCCAGCAGTGGACATACCAATGAGCAGTTCTTC.

CDR3 sequence reads: CAWSDGRSYEQYF. In DNA, the CDR3 is TGTGCCTGGAGTGACGGACGGTCCTACGAGCAGTACTTC. The gene calls are TRBV30 and TRBJ2-7; D is undetermined. This CDR3 comprises 13 residues. The V end was cut by 1 base, the J end by 1 base, with 8 bases between. Germline assignment: CDR1 GTSNPN and CDR2 SVGIG (reference sequence). Full variable domain (outside the CDR3, taken from reference TRBV30 and TRBJ2-7): SQTIHQWPATLVQPVGSPLSLECTVEGTSNPNLYWYRQAAGRGLQLLFYSVGIGQISSEVPQNLSASRPQDRQFILSSKKLLLSDSGFYLCAWSDGRSYEQYFGPGTRLTVT.

This clone was recorded only once. The J gene is TRBJ2-3, the V gene TRBV30, with unresolved D. The CDR3 has 14 amino acids. V was shortened by 1 base and J by 6 bases, with 14 bases between the two germline ends. Germline CDR1 GTSNPN, CDR2 SVGIG (reference sequence). CDR3 DNA sequence: TGTGCCTGGAGTGCTACTATGGGAACCGATACGCAGTATTTT. Protein sequence: CAWSATMGTDTQYF.

The chain is built from TRBV29-1 and TRBJ2-5, with D unclear. V shed 2 bases and J shed 5 bases, with 12 bases lying between them. CDR3 size: 13 residues. Germline V gene sequence: CDR1 SQVTM, CDR2 ANQGSEA. CDR3 bases: TGCAGCGTTGAATCGTCTCGCCTTGAGACCCAGTACTTC. It specifies CSVESSRLETQYF.

CDR3 bases: TGTGCCAGCAGCGAGGGAGAGGGTGAGCAGTTCTTC. It yields the protein CASSEGEGEQFF. The V call is TRBV6-4, the J call TRBJ2-1; perhaps TRBD2 as D (5 bases). This CDR3 is built from 12 residues. Germline V lookup: CDR1 MRHNA, CDR2 SNTAGT. V was clipped by 6 bases and J by 9 bases, with 12 bases between them.

V usage is TRBV5-6 and J usage is TRBJ2-3, with 12 bases lining up with TRBD2. The CDR3 sequence is 15 residues long. Germline trimming cut 4 bases from V and 4 bases from J; bases unmatched to any gene: 4. Germline assignment: CDR1 SGHDT and CDR2 YYEEEE. The CDR3 protein is CASSPSGGAADTQYF. CDR3 nucleotide sequence: TGTGCCAGCAGCCCTAGCGGGGGGGCAGCAGATACGCAGTATTTT.

The chain links TRBV29-1 to TRBJ1-1, with D unresolved. The V and J ends lost 7 bases and 0 bases respectively, with 15 bases between them. CDR1 and CDR2 from the germline V gene are SQVTM and ANQGSEA. This CDR3 contains 14 residues. CDR3 region: CSAGDGFMNTEAFF. DNA of the CDR3: TGCAGCGCCGGAGACGGATTCATGAACACTGAAGCTTTCTTT.

The chain recombines TRBV27 with TRBJ2-1; 9 nucleotides match TRBD1. V trimming: 7 bases; J trimming: 3 bases; junction bases outside the gene matches: 4. Germline CDR1 and CDR2: MNHEY and SMNVEV (reference sequence). The CDR3 consists of 14 residues. The CDR3 bases are TGTGCCAGCACGCGACAGGGGGGCTACAATGAGCAGTTCTTC. It specifies CASTRQGGYNEQFF.

This chain joins TRBV27 and TRBJ1-1; D is ambiguous. Trimming took off 10 bases at V and 6 bases at J, with 15 bases between the two ends. The CDR3 length is 12 residues. Per the germline V gene, CDR1 is MNHEY and CDR2 is SMNVEV (reference sequence). CDR3 protein: CATRTPFSEAFF. The CDR3, as DNA: TGTGCCACCCGGACCCCTTTCTCTGAAGCTTTCTTT.

The V and J genes are TRBV10-3 and TRBJ2-3, with D possibly being TRBD2 (5 bases). Germline CDR1 ENHRY, CDR2 SYGVKD. The CDR3 contains 17 residues. Trimming took off 3 bases at V and 2 bases at J, with 18 bases between the two ends. In nucleotides, the CDR3 is TGTGCCATCAGTGAAAACAAGGACTCGGCGGTCACAGATACGCAGTATTTT. This encodes CAISENKDSAVTDTQYF.

This clone has only a few counts. This rearrangement joins TRBV7-6 to TRBJ1-5; tentative D call: TRBD1 (6 bases). Between the trimmed V and J ends, which lost 3 bases and 7 bases, there was a span of 13 bases. The CDR3 covers 14 residues. Per the germline V gene, CDR1 is SGHVS and CDR2 is FNYEAQ. The CDR3 bases are TGTGCCAGCAGCTTGAGGGGGGCTGGACAGCCCCAGCATTTT. It translates to CASSLRGAGQPQHF.

The gene calls are TRBV29-1 and TRBJ2-5, with 8 bases aligning to TRBD1. Germline CDR1 reads SQVTM; CDR2 reads ANQGSEA. This CDR3 has 14 residues. V trimming: 3 bases; J trimming: 1 base; junction bases outside the gene matches: 4. In DNA, the CDR3 is TGCAGCGTTGACCAGACAGGGGCCCAAGAGACCCAGTACTTC. As protein: CSVDQTGAQETQYF.

Concerning this clone: Additional DNA sequences in this sample encode the identical CDR3. This sequence joins TRBV29-1 and TRBJ1-2, with D possibly being TRBD1 (6 bases). The V end was cut by 4 bases, the J end by 3 bases, with 6 bases between. The CDR3 has 11 amino acids. The germline V gene encodes CDR1 SQVTM and CDR2 ANQGSEA. CDR3 sequence: CSVAGDYGYTF. Here the CDR3 DNA reads TGCAGCGTTGCAGGGGACTATGGCTACACCTTC.

This clone was recorded a few times. This chain connects TRBV13 to TRBJ2-7; possibly TRBD2 for D (7 bases). Deletions cut 5 bases from V and 3 bases from J, with 17 bases between. Germline CDR1 and CDR2: PRHDT and FYEKMQ (reference sequence). This CDR3 region has 15 residues. DNA for the CDR3: TGTGCCAGCAGCCGACGGGGAGGGGGAAACTACGAGCAGTACTTC. Translation: CASSRRGGGNYEQYF.

There are a few counts of this clone. The chain links TRBV18 to TRBJ1-2; no clear D gene. The germline CDR1 and CDR2 sequences are KGHSH and LQKENI. CDR3 length: 15 amino acids. V lost 3 bases and J 1 base, leaving 12 bases between the germline ends. The CDR3 protein is CASSPAAEDNYGYTF. DNA of the CDR3: TGTGCCAGCTCACCCGCGGCGGAGGATAACTATGGCTACACCTTC.